This TCR beta chain was retrieved from a study of blood T cell repertoires in COVID-19. V was clipped by 0 bases and J by 3 bases; unmatched bases: 3. The V gene's germline CDR1 is SGHRS and CDR2 YFSETQ. CDR3 size: 16 residues. Authors' processing steps: Estimation of nucleated cell counts relied on the amplification of reference gene primers. Sequencing used immunoSEQ multiplex PCR; TCRdb keeps in-frame clones, though not all of them. Clonal size and the V and J genes are those of that table, whereas D and trimming came from the DNA. Among under 300,000 clones listed, nearly 90% were seen once. The receptor was isolated from a woman in her twenties or thirties with acute or convalescent COVID-19. Sequenced input: peripheral blood. The rearrangement joins TRBV5-1 to TRBJ2-1, with 10 positions matching TRBD2. CDR3 DNA: TGCGCCAGCAGCTTGGGGGCTAGCGGGAGCTACAATGAGCAGTTCTTC. It yields the protein CASSLGASGSYNEQFF. The whole variable domain, filled in from reference TRBV5-1 and TRBJ2-1, reads KAGVTQTPRYLIKTRGQQVTLSCSPISGHRSVSWYQQTPGQGLQFLFEYFSETQRNKGNFPGRFSGRQFSNSRSEMNVSTLELGDSALYLCASSLGASGSYNEQFFGPGTRLTVL.